A selection of T cell receptor beta chains follows, all from one sample in a study of cytomegalovirus exposure and HLA in healthy donors. Profiled with immunoSEQ multiplex PCR; TCRdb holds only in-frame clones, not every one. This sample has 120,000 to 150,000 clones, with about 89% found just once. Sample: PBMCs. The receptors here all came from a woman between 18 and 29 years old in good health and CMV-seropositive. CDR3s include the opening cysteine and the closing phenylalanine or tryptophan. A D gene is named only where the DNA matches it firmly. Some rows have no size entry. The others give once, few or many, or a class for an expanded clone.

D	J	size	V	CDR3	DNA
.	TRBJ2-5	.	TRBV5-5	CASSSEGYPRETQYF	TGTGCCAGCAGCTCTGAGGGATATCCACGAGAGACCCAGTACTTC
.	TRBJ2-6	once	TRBV7-8	CASSARMYPQSRANVLTF	TGTGCCAGCAGCGCTCGTATGTACCCACAAAGTCGGGCCAACGTCCTGACTTTC
.	TRBJ1-1	once	TRBV30	CAWTLGGDDTEAFF	TGTGCCTGGACCCTAGGGGGGGATGACACTGAAGCTTTCTTT
.	TRBJ1-4	.	TRBV6-1	CASSVVRGIYEKLFF	TGTGCCAGCAGTGTCGTTAGGGGAATTTATGAAAAACTGTTTTTT
.	TRBJ2-1	once	TRBV11-1	CASSPRAASSYNEQFF	TGTGCCAGCAGCCCCCGAGCGGCAAGCTCCTACAATGAGCAGTTCTTC
.	TRBJ2-7	.	TRBV29-1	CSVVGGGAYEQYF	TGCAGCGTTGTGGGAGGAGGGGCCTACGAGCAGTACTTC
TRBD1	TRBJ2-5	.	TRBV7-8	CASSFVTGGETQYF	TGTGCCAGCAGCTTTGTAACAGGGGGCGAGACCCAGTACTTC
TRBD1	TRBJ2-7	.	TRBV28	CASIGTEVSF	TGTGCCAGCATAGGGACAGAGGTGTCCTTC
TRBD2	TRBJ2-1	.	TRBV27	CASSLYRSGGYNEQFF	TGTGCCAGCAGTTTATACCGTAGCGGGGGGTACAATGAGCAGTTCTTC
TRBD1	TRBJ1-2	.	TRBV5-1	CASSLITTGANYGYTF	TGCGCCAGCAGCCTAATAACTACAGGGGCGAACTATGGCTACACCTTC
TRBD2	TRBJ2-7	.	TRBV4-1	CASSHPSRSGGYEQYF	TGCGCCAGCAGCCACCCCTCTAGAAGCGGGGGATACGAGCAGTACTTC
TRBD1	TRBJ1-2	.	TRBV30	CAWSLDRGNYGYTF	TGTGCCTGGAGTCTTGACAGGGGAAACTATGGCTACACCTTC
TRBD1	TRBJ1-1	.	TRBV5-6	CASSLTGANTEAFF	TGTGCCAGCAGCTTGACAGGGGCGAACACTGAAGCTTTCTTT
.	TRBJ2-2	.	TRBV10-3	CASALLMTASNTGELFF	TGTGCCTCCGCCCTCCTTATGACAGCATCGAACACCGGGGAGCTGTTTTTT
TRBD1	TRBJ2-7	.	TRBV5-1	CASSGDRVNEQYF	TGCGCCAGCAGCGGGGACAGGGTGAACGAGCAGTACTTC
.	TRBJ2-1	.	TRBV5-6	CASSPRTDYYNEQFF	TGTGCCAGCAGCCCTAGGACGGACTACTACAATGAGCAGTTCTTC
TRBD1	TRBJ2-7	.	TRBV5-6	CASSLVGQGFYEQYF	TGTGCCAGCAGCTTGGTGGGACAGGGGTTCTACGAGCAGTACTTC
TRBD2	TRBJ2-5	once	TRBV5-4	CASSAGLAGEETQYF	TGTGCCAGCAGCGCCGGACTAGCGGGGGAAGAGACCCAGTACTTC
.	TRBJ2-1	.	TRBV25-1	CASSWTDNEQFF	TGTGCCAGCAGCTGGACTGACAATGAGCAGTTCTTC
TRBD1	TRBJ1-5	.	TRBV10-3	CAISESQGGNQPQHF	TGTGCCATCAGTGAGAGTCAGGGGGGCAATCAGCCCCAGCATTTT
TRBD2	TRBJ2-2	.	TRBV6-1	CASKAGGPNTGELFF	TGTGCCAGCAAAGCGGGAGGGCCCAACACCGGGGAGCTGTTTTTT
.	TRBJ2-1	.	TRBV18	CASSPWHEYNEQFF	TGTGCCAGCTCACCATGGCACGAATACAATGAGCAGTTCTTC
TRBD1	TRBJ2-7	.	TRBV19	CASSIGHRGYEQYF	TGTGCCAGTAGTATCGGTCACAGGGGTTACGAGCAGTACTTC